The clone carrying this TCR beta chain was detected only a few times. Its antigen is unknown. This entry is derived from a study of cytomegalovirus exposure and HLA in healthy donors. This CDR3 region has 13 residues. Per germline, CDR1 KGHSH and CDR2 LQKENI. V lost 4 bases, J lost 7 bases, and 3 bases stayed unmatched. Regarding the study as a whole: Reportedly, TCR beta sequences accurately predicted HLA-A and HLA-B alleles in most subjects. Association of a missense DCLRE1C variant with TCR beta V- and J-gene trimming was reported in a later analysis. HLA alleles showed associations with 15,000 to 20,000 TCR beta sequences in a later analysis, at a 0.05 false discovery rate. When presence/absence was analysed, sequencing depth was taken to be roughly uniform across donors.

PCR amplification relied on 60 Vbeta primers (plus 13 Jbeta primers). Generated by immunoSEQ multiplex PCR, the TCRdb table keeps only in-frame clones and is missing some. The sample carries about 150,000 clones, 65% to 75% recorded once. The sequence was obtained from a man aged 18-30 years in good health and CMV-seronegative. The chain combines TRBV18 with TRBJ2-2, with TRBD1 matching 7 bases. Sequenced sample: PBMCs. The CDR3 region is CASSRQGDGELFF. The CDR3 DNA reads as TGTGCCAGCTCACGACAGGGTGACGGGGAGCTGTTTTTT.